The rows below give T cell receptor beta chains drawn from one sample of a study of blood T cell repertoires in COVID-19. Some clones are missing from TCRdb's copy, which holds only in-frame ones; the method was immunoSEQ multiplex PCR. Of a few hundred thousand clones in the sample, roughly 89% were seen once. Material: peripheral blood. These receptors all come from a woman aged 40 to 50 who had recovered from COVID-19. CDR3s include the opening cysteine and the closing phenylalanine or tryptophan. The D gene is left open where the match is weak. Clone size is given for some rows only: seen once, a few or many times, or a class if the clone is expanded.

clone_size,j_call,d_call,v_call,cdr3_nt,cdr3_aa
-,TRBJ2-5,TRBD2,TRBV4-2,TGTGCCAGCAGCCAAGATGCAGCGGGGGTCCAAGAGACCCAGTACTTC,CASSQDAAGVQETQYF
-,TRBJ2-3,TRBD2,TRBV16,TGTGCCAGCAGCCCCCAGCGGGGCCCGTCCACAGATACGCAGTATTTT,CASSPQRGPSTDTQYF
-,TRBJ1-2,TRBD1,TRBV28,TGTGCCAGCAGTTTCCAACGGGACAGTCGTGACGGCTACACCTTC,CASSFQRDSRDGYTF
-,TRBJ2-5,TRBD2,TRBV5-1,TGCGCCAGCAGCAATCCGGGACTAGCGGGAGTGGGGACCCAGTACTTC,CASSNPGLAGVGTQYF
-,TRBJ2-7,-,TRBV10-3,TGTGCCATCAGTGGGGCGGGGAAAAGCTCCTACGAGCAGTACTTC,CAISGAGKSSYEQYF
-,TRBJ2-1,TRBD1,TRBV27,TGTGCCGCCCCGGGACAGGGAGGCAATGAGCAGTTCTTC,CAAPGQGGNEQFF
once,TRBJ1-1,-,TRBV6-5,TGTGCCAGCTATATCCAGGGGTTTGGTGAAGCTTTCTTT,CASYIQGFGEAFF
once,TRBJ2-1,TRBD2,TRBV28,TGTGCCACTGAGACTAGCGGGAGTCCCGGGGAGCAGTTCTTC,CATETSGSPGEQFF
once,TRBJ2-3,TRBD1,TRBV29-1,TGCAGCGTTGCCACAGGGGCAGATACGCAGTATTTT,CSVATGADTQYF
-,TRBJ2-7,TRBD1,TRBV28,TGTGCCAGCAGAATAACAGGGGAAACCTACGAGCAGTACTTC,CASRITGETYEQYF
-,TRBJ1-1,-,TRBV24-1,TGTGCCACCAAACGGCGATCTGTTACGGGTAGGAACACTGAAGCTTTCTTT,CATKRRSVTGRNTEAFF
-,TRBJ1-4,-,TRBV19,TGTGCCACCCGGGAGGAAAGCATTAATGAAAAACTGTTTTTT,CATREESINEKLFF
-,TRBJ1-1,-,TRBV11-2,TGTGCCAGCAGCTTAGTCGGCGAGGGGGAGACTGAAGCTTTCTTT,CASSLVGEGETEAFF
-,TRBJ1-3,-,TRBV11-3,TGTGCCAGCAGCTTAGATATCGCGGGGGCTCAGATCTCTGGAAACACCATATATTTT,CASSLDIAGAQISGNTIYF
once,TRBJ2-7,-,TRBV7-9,TGTGCCAGCAGCTTAGCTGGCGGACTGCACTACGAGCAGTACTTC,CASSLAGGLHYEQYF
-,TRBJ2-1,-,TRBV12-3/TRBV12-4,TGTGCCAGCAGTTTGGGGGGGCCTGAGCAGTTCTTC,CASSLGGPEQFF
-,TRBJ2-1,TRBD2,TRBV5-6,TGTGCCAGCAGCCTTCAAAACGGGGAGGGCCCGGACAATGAGCAGTTCTTC,CASSLQNGEGPDNEQFF
many,TRBJ2-7,-,TRBV12-3/TRBV12-4,TGTGCCAGCGGCGGGACTCCCTACGAGCAGTACTTC,CASGGTPYEQYF
-,TRBJ2-1,TRBD2,TRBV9,TGTGCCAGCAGCGTAGGTTCGGGAGGGTACAATGAGCAGTTCTTC,CASSVGSGGYNEQFF
-,TRBJ2-7,-,TRBV18,TGTGCCAGCTCACCGTCCTCCGGGACAAAGGTCTTC,CASSPSSGTKVF
-,TRBJ1-4,TRBD1,TRBV27,TGTGCCAGCAGTAGACGGGACAGGGTTGAAAAACTGTTTTTT,CASSRRDRVEKLFF
-,TRBJ1-5,TRBD1,TRBV7-2,TGTGCCAGCAGCGCTTGGACAGGGGGTGGAAGCAATCAGCCCCAGCATTTT,CASSAWTGGGSNQPQHF
-,TRBJ2-3,-,TRBV2,TGTGCCAGCAGTGAAGGAGCGGCTAGCACAGATACGCAGTATTTT,CASSEGAASTDTQYF
-,TRBJ2-3,TRBD2,TRBV5-6,TGTGCCAGCAGCTTACTAGCGGGAGGGAGTAGCACAGATACGCAGTATTTT,CASSLLAGGSSTDTQYF
-,TRBJ2-1,-,TRBV28,TGTGCCAGCAGTTTCACAGGGCCCAATGAGCAGTTCTTC,CASSFTGPNEQFF